The T cell receptor beta chain described here comes from a study of cytomegalovirus exposure and HLA in healthy donors. Findings and limits, study-wide: Clonal expansion was found to be greater in HLA-associated TCR beta chains than in equally common others in a later analysis. As was reported, the classifier diagnosed cytomegalovirus status with high specificity and sensitivity. About 150 TCR beta chains were listed as cytomegalovirus-associated. Most likely, a cluster of highly shared sequence variants arose as a sequencing artifact.

PCR employed 60 Vbeta and 13 Jbeta primers. TCRdb's table, derived via immunoSEQ multiplex PCR, lists solely in-frame clones and lacks some. This sample has about 190,000 clones, with roughly 77% found just once. CDR1 is MGHRA, CDR2 YSYEKL, per germline. This CDR3 is 15 amino acids long. V was pared by 2 bases and J by 2 bases, with 10 bases between. A word on this clone: The antigen remains undetermined.

Specimen: PBMCs. V and J are TRBV4-1 and TRBJ1-5; D may be TRBD1 (5 bases). The sequence was collected from a woman aged 45-60 years in good health and CMV-seronegative. The CDR3 DNA reads as TGCGCCAGCAGCCAATCCTGGGGCGGCAATCAGCCCCAGCATTTT. Residues: CASSQSWGGNQPQHF.